This section outlines one T cell receptor (beta chain) sequence together with its context. The target antigen is unknown. TCRdb re-derived calls from the 5' RACE reads in MiXCR, one entry per CDR3 protein. The data show around 450,000 distinct CDR3 sequences, with 20% to 30% seen just once and 0.85% to 1% held by the top ten. This specimen comes from a study of CD8 T cells in ankylosing spondylitis. Overall study results and limits: There was a TCR beta motif, made of fewer than 10 highly homologous variants, that appeared characteristic of ankylosing spondylitis blood.

This sequence originates from a male donor with ankylosing spondylitis. Source material: blood, either unsorted or a sorted T cell fraction (not recorded which).

CDR3 amino acids: CASSSLQGAVREQYV. CDR3 nucleotides: TGTGCCAGCAGTTCTCTTCAGGGGGCGGTTAGGGAGCAGTACGTC. V gene TRBV28 combines with J gene TRBJ2-7; 8 nucleotides match TRBD1. The CDR3 runs to 15 residues. Per the germline V gene, CDR1 is MDHEN and CDR2 is SYDVKM. V lost 4 bases to trimming and J lost 7 bases; unmatched junction nucleotides: 12.